The present TCR beta chain was sequenced within a study of blood T cell repertoires in COVID-19. The repertoire was sequenced with immunoSEQ multiplex PCR; TCRdb's copy has only in-frame clones and lacks some. The data show about 120,000 clones, about nine tenths seen once. This CDR3 spans 14 amino acids. With 3 bases clipped from V and 3 bases from J, the junction kept 3 bases outside the gene matches. Germline-derived CDR1 and CDR2 are KGHSH and LQKENI. This sequence joins TRBV18 and TRBJ2-7; 9 bases are a match to TRBD1. The sample taken for sequencing was peripheral blood. The receptor was derived from a human donor with active COVID-19. The donor label of this sample is uncertain. The CDR3 region is CASSPLGQGYEQYF. The DNA for the CDR3 is TGTGCCAGCTCACCTCTGGGACAGGGCTACGAGCAGTACTTC. Combining the CDR3 with reference TRBV18 and TRBJ2-7 gives the whole variable domain NAGVMQNPRHLVRRRGQEARLRCSPMKGHSHVYWYRQLPEEGLKFMVYLQKENIIDESGMPKERFSAEFPKEGPSILRIQQVVRGDSAAYFCASSPLGQGYEQYFGPGTRLTVT.